Presented here are 8 T cell receptor beta chains from one specimen sequenced in a study of blood T cell repertoires in COVID-19. Profiling relied on immunoSEQ multiplex PCR, and the TCRdb table lists in-frame clones only, not all of them. The data contain about 270,000 clones, around nine tenths of them singletons. Sequencing used peripheral blood. The source is a man aged 35 to 55 with active or convalescent COVID-19.

This clone was found a few times. The chain combines TRBV9 with TRBJ1-5; no clear D. V was shortened by 3 bases and J by 4 bases, with 17 bases between the two germline ends. CDR1 is SGDLS and CDR2 is YYNGEE in the germline V gene. This CDR3 is 16 amino acids long. In nucleotides, the CDR3 is TGTGCCAGCAGCGGATTTAGGAGGGCACGGAATCAGCCCCAGCATTTT. The encoded protein is CASSGFRRARNQPQHF.

V is TRBV5-1 and J is TRBJ1-4, with unresolved D. This CDR3 comprises 14 residues. Trimming removed 6 bases from V and 4 bases from J, with 13 bases in between. Germline CDR1 and CDR2: SGHRS and YFSETQ. The CDR3 region has the DNA TGCGCCAGCACTACCAGGTCTGGTAATGAAAAACTGTTTTTT. Its translation: CASTTRSGNEKLFF. The full variable domain, in which reference TRBV5-1 and TRBJ1-4 provide the parts outside the CDR3, is KAGVTQTPRYLIKTRGQQVTLSCSPISGHRSVSWYQQTPGQGLQFLFEYFSETQRNKGNFPGRFSGRQFSNSRSEMNVSTLELGDSALYLCASTTRSGNEKLFFGSGTQLSVL.

This chain joins TRBV7-9 and TRBJ2-2, with 9 nucleotides matching TRBD1. V trimming: 2 bases; J trimming: 6 bases; junction bases outside the gene matches: 4. Germline V gene data show CDR1 as SEHNR and CDR2 as FQNEAQ (reference sequence). The CDR3 totals 15 residues. The CDR3 DNA reads TGTGCCAGCAGCTTACCCTGGACAGGGGCCGGGGAGCTGTTTTTT. As protein: CASSLPWTGAGELFF. The full variable domain, completed using reference TRBV7-9 and TRBJ2-2, is DTGVSQNPRHKITKRGQNVTFRCDPISEHNRLYWYRQTLGQGPEFLTYFQNEAQLEKSRLLSDRFSAERPKGSFSTLEIQRTEQGDSAMYLCASSLPWTGAGELFFGEGSRLTVL.

This clone was counted a single time. V usage is TRBV6-5 and J usage is TRBJ1-1; TRBD1 matches at 10 bases. With 6 bases clipped from V and 4 bases from J, the junction kept 8 bases outside the gene matches. Germline CDR1 and CDR2: MNHEY and SVGAGI. The CDR3 sequence is 15 residues long. This CDR3 is CASRQDRGRTTEAFF. In DNA, the CDR3 is TGTGCCAGCAGACAAGACAGGGGGCGCACCACTGAAGCTTTCTTT.

The chain couples TRBV5-1 to TRBJ2-3; D may be TRBD2 (6 bases). CDR3 length equals 16 residues. Germline values: CDR1 SGHRS, CDR2 YFSETQ. V was shortened by 0 bases and J by 1 base, with 12 bases between the two germline ends. Here the CDR3 reads CASSLDGPGGTDTQYF. The CDR3 coding sequence is TGCGCCAGCAGCTTGGATGGCCCGGGGGGCACAGATACGCAGTATTTT. The full variable domain, in which reference TRBV5-1 and TRBJ2-3 provide the parts outside the CDR3, is KAGVTQTPRYLIKTRGQQVTLSCSPISGHRSVSWYQQTPGQGLQFLFEYFSETQRNKGNFPGRFSGRQFSNSRSEMNVSTLELGDSALYLCASSLDGPGGTDTQYFGPGTRLTVL.

This chain uses TRBV29-1 with TRBJ1-4, with D perhaps TRBD1 (5 bases). The CDR3 contains 15 residues. The germline V gene has CDR1 SQVTM and CDR2 ANQGSEA. The V end lost 4 bases, the J end lost 0 bases, and 12 bases lay between the germline ends. The CDR3 sequence is CSVVGQHATNEKLFF. The CDR3 region has the DNA TGCAGCGTTGTGGGGCAGCATGCAACTAATGAAAAACTGTTTTTT.

The V and J genes are TRBV6-5 and TRBJ1-1, with 7 nucleotides matching TRBD1. CDR1 and CDR2 from the germline V gene are MNHEY and SVGAGI. The CDR3 covers 14 residues. Germline trimming cut 8 bases from V and 2 bases from J; bases unmatched to any gene: 8. CDR3 residues: CASDWRQGNTEAFF. DNA for the CDR3: TGTGCCAGCGACTGGAGACAGGGAAACACTGAAGCTTTCTTT.

J is TRBJ1-1 and V is TRBV2, with TRBD1 matching over 12 bases. V gave up 7 bases and J gave up 4 bases; unmatched junction bases: 1. From germline, CDR1 is SNHLY and CDR2 FYNNEI. CDR3 size: 13 residues. Here the CDR3 DNA reads TGTGCCAGCAAGGGACAGGGGGCCACTGAAGCTTTCTTT. Translation gives CASKGQGATEAFF.